The TCR beta chain described here comes from a study of T cell repertoires in cytomegalovirus infection. Study overall: An indication of both CMV infection and matching HLA type came from public TCR beta signatures. Study-wide results and limits: HLA-C-restricted CMV clonotypes gave the most frequent clonotype in two of eight donors.

In this sample, this clonotype turned up a few times. Antigen: not known. TCRdb passed the reads through MiXCR, listing each CDR3 protein once. The repertoire holds around 490,000 distinct CDR3 sequences, with around a quarter as singletons. V shed 2 bases, J shed 13 bases, and the junction held 20 bases outside the gene matches. Germline V gene lookup returns CDR1 MNHEY and CDR2 SVGAGI. CDR3 length: 19 residues. The chain joins TRBV6-5 to TRBJ2-1; TRBD2 aligns across 13 bases. The receptor was derived from a human donor in good health (CMV status not recorded). Some clones in this sample may be carry-over from other donors' samples. The source material was PBMCs. CDR3 protein: CASSYTSGLAGAEVFEQFF. As DNA, the CDR3 is TGTGCCAGCAGTTACACATCCGGACTAGCGGGAGCGGAGGTCTTTGAACAGTTCTTC.